This is a list of T cell receptor beta chains from one sample in a study of blood T cells in healthy people across ages. Via MiXCR, TCRdb re-called the 5' RACE reads, giving one row per CDR3 protein. This table holds roughly 860,000 distinct CDR3 sequences, around 68% found once. Sequenced material: blood. These receptors were taken from a man aged 25-45 years in good health. Both conserved end residues are part of each CDR3. D genes are given only for firm matches. Rows give clone size only sometimes, using once, few, many, or a class for an expanded clone.

TRBV4-3	.	TRBJ2-1	few	15	TGCGCCAGCAGCCAAGGGGGCAGGGTTGACAATGAGCAGTTCTTC	CASSQGGRVDNEQFF
TRBV10-3	.	TRBJ1-2	.	15	TGTGCCATCAGTGAGAGGCAGGGTATCGAATATGGCTACACCTTC	CAISERQGIEYGYTF
TRBV7-9	.	TRBJ2-7	.	13	TGTGCCAGCGCGCCGGGCTCGGGTTACGAGCAGTACTTC	CASAPGSGYEQYF
TRBV7-2	TRBD1	TRBJ2-3	.	14	TGTGCCAGCAGCGTGGACAGGGCGGCAGATACGCAGTATTTT	CASSVDRAADTQYF
TRBV7-2	.	TRBJ1-6	.	15	TGTGCCAGCAGCTTAGATCAGGGTCCGTATTCACCCCTCCACTTT	CASSLDQGPYSPLHF
TRBV27	.	TRBJ2-1	.	15	TGTGCCAGCAGTTTATGGGGCGGGGGCTACAATGAGCGGTTCTTC	CASSLWGGGYNERFF
TRBV9	TRBD1	TRBJ1-2	.	14	TGTGCCAGCAGCGGGGGAGGGACAGAATATGGCTACACCTTC	CASSGGGTEYGYTF
TRBV20-1	.	TRBJ2-5	.	15	TGCAGTGCTAGAGACCCACGGGCGGGGGCAGAGACCCAGTACTTC	CSARDPRAGAETQYF
TRBV15	TRBD1	TRBJ1-2	once	15	TGTGCCACCAGCAGAGATGGGACAGGTCTCTATGGCTACACCTTC	CATSRDGTGLYGYTF
TRBV4-2	TRBD2	TRBJ2-7	few	15	TGTGCCAGCAGCCAAGATGAGGGCGGGGGGTACGAGCAGTACTTC	CASSQDEGGGYEQYF
TRBV7-9	TRBD1	TRBJ2-5	.	14	TGTGCCAGCAGCTGGGGACAGGGAAGAGAGACCCAGTACTTC	CASSWGQGRETQYF
TRBV25-1	.	TRBJ1-6	.	19	TGTGCCAGCAGTGAATATGGTTTGGCAGATCTGGGCTTGGATTCACCCCTCCACTTT	CASSEYGLADLGLDSPLHF
TRBV20-1	.	TRBJ2-5	.	12	TGCAGTGCTAACGGGGATAGAGAGACCCAGTACTTC	CSANGDRETQYF
TRBV29-1	.	TRBJ2-4	.	10	TGCAGCGTTGGAAGGGACATTCAGTACTTC	CSVGRDIQYF
TRBV20-1	.	TRBJ2-7	.	13	TGCAGTGCTAGAGCCGGGATTTTCTACGAGCAGTACTTC	CSARAGIFYEQYF
TRBV4-2	.	TRBJ2-1	.	16	TGTGCCAGCAGCCTAGGGGACGCCAAAAACTACAATGAGCAGTTCTTC	CASSLGDAKNYNEQFF
TRBV11-2	TRBD2	TRBJ2-7	.	16	TGTGCCAGCAGCTCCTCGGGCGGGGGGTACTCCTACGAGCAGTACTTC	CASSSSGGGYSYEQYF
TRBV15	.	TRBJ2-5	.	16	TGTGCCACCAGCAGAGTTCGTACGGAGGCTGGCGAGACCCAGTACTTC	CATSRVRTEAGETQYF
TRBV10-3	TRBD1	TRBJ2-7	.	13	TGTGCCATCAGTGATAACAGGGGGCGCGAGCAGTACTTC	CAISDNRGREQYF
TRBV9	.	TRBJ2-3	.	15	TGTGCCAGCAGCGTAAACCTAGTCGGCACAGATACGCAGTATTTT	CASSVNLVGTDTQYF
TRBV20-1	.	TRBJ2-7	.	14	TGCAGTGCTAGAGATTGGGGAGCGTACAATGAGCAGTACTTC	CSARDWGAYNEQYF
TRBV28	.	TRBJ2-7	few	13	TGTGCCAGCAGTTTGGGACACGGCTACGAGCAGTACTTC	CASSLGHGYEQYF
TRBV29-1	.	TRBJ2-7	.	12	TGCAGCGTTGAAGATCTCCCCTACGAGCAGTACTTC	CSVEDLPYEQYF
TRBV7-9	.	TRBJ1-5	.	14	TGTGCCAGCAGCGTAGAGGGCGGCAATCAGCCCCAGCATTTT	CASSVEGGNQPQHF
TRBV6-5	.	TRBJ2-1	once	15	TGTGCCAGCAGTCATGACTTCCAGCAATACAATGAGCAGTTCTTC	CASSHDFQQYNEQFF
TRBV4-3	TRBD2	TRBJ2-1	.	14	TGCGCCAGCAGCCAAGAGGGACTAAACAATGAGCAGTTCTTC	CASSQEGLNNEQFF
TRBV4-2	.	TRBJ2-1	.	16	TGTGCCAGCAGCCAAGGGGAGCAGCCCGGCTACAATGAGCAGTTCTTC	CASSQGEQPGYNEQFF
TRBV6-6	.	TRBJ2-5	.	15	TGTGCCAGCAGTTACTTTGCTGGGGCCCAAGAGACCCAGTACTTC	CASSYFAGAQETQYF
TRBV20-1	.	TRBJ2-7	.	14	TGCAGTGCCAAAAATCCGGGCGAAGGCTACGAGCAGTACTTC	CSAKNPGEGYEQYF
TRBV5-1	.	TRBJ2-1	many	17	TGCGCCAGCAGCTGGGGTCTGGTCGGCGGGGCGTACAATGAGCAGTTCTTC	CASSWGLVGGAYNEQFF
TRBV6-6	TRBD1	TRBJ1-5	once	14	TGTGCCAGCAGGACTACAGGGGGCTATCAGCCCCAGCATTTT	CASRTTGGYQPQHF
TRBV6-2/TRBV6-3	.	TRBJ2-1	.	16	TGTGCCAGCAGTAAAAACTTTGCGACAACCTACAATGAGCAGTTCTTC	CASSKNFATTYNEQFF
TRBV12-3/TRBV12-4	.	TRBJ2-3	.	13	TGTGCCAGCAGTTGGGAGCTCACAGATACGCAGTATTTT	CASSWELTDTQYF
TRBV7-6	.	TRBJ2-1	few	15	TGTGCCAGCAGCGGAGGACCGACACCCAACAATGAGCAGTTCTTC	CASSGGPTPNNEQFF
TRBV3-1	.	TRBJ2-7	.	15	TGTGCCAGCAGCCAAGATCCCAAGGGGCCCTACGAGCAGTACTTC	CASSQDPKGPYEQYF
TRBV20-1	.	TRBJ2-5	.	15	TGCAGTGCTAGAAGCCTCTTGGACAGCCAAGAGACCCAGTACTTC	CSARSLLDSQETQYF
TRBV20-1	TRBD2	TRBJ2-1	.	16	TGCAGTGCTAGAGTTGGAGTCGGGGGGGCCTACAATGAGCAGTTCTTC	CSARVGVGGAYNEQFF
TRBV6-2/TRBV6-3	TRBD2	TRBJ2-7	.	16	TGTGCCAGCAGTTCCTGGACTAGCGGAAGCTCCTACGAGCAGTACTTC	CASSSWTSGSSYEQYF
TRBV4-3	.	TRBJ2-2	.	17	TGCGCCAGCAGCCAGCACCAGCCGGGACAAAGCACCGGGGAGCTGTTTTTT	CASSQHQPGQSTGELFF
TRBV20-1	TRBD2	TRBJ2-3	.	16	TGCAGTGCTAGAGATCTAACGACTAGCCGGATGGATACGCAGTATTTT	CSARDLTTSRMDTQYF
TRBV6-2/TRBV6-3	.	TRBJ2-1	few	13	TGTGCCAGCAGTCAGGGCGGGTCGAGAGAGCAGTTCTTC	CASSQGGSREQFF
TRBV29-1	.	TRBJ2-1	.	15	TGCAGCGTTAGTTATAGGGTAGCAGAGTACAATGAGCAGTTCTTC	CSVSYRVAEYNEQFF
TRBV18	.	TRBJ1-5	.	15	TGTGCCAGCTCTCCGGACGGGATATTCAATCAGCCCCAGCATTTT	CASSPDGIFNQPQHF
TRBV15	.	TRBJ1-5	few	13	TGTGCCACCTCTGGGGAACGCAATCAGCCCCAGCATTTT	CATSGERNQPQHF
TRBV10-2	.	TRBJ2-3	.	13	TGCGCCACCTTGGAGGGGTCCCCGGATACGCAGTATTTT	CATLEGSPDTQYF
TRBV7-2	.	TRBJ2-7	.	14	TGTGCCAGCAGCTTAGGGGGTATGGTAAACGAGCAGTACTTC	CASSLGGMVNEQYF
TRBV15	TRBD1	TRBJ2-1	few	14	TGTGCCACCATCAGGACAGGGACCTACAATGAGCAGTTCTTC	CATIRTGTYNEQFF
TRBV14	.	TRBJ2-3	.	13	TGTGCCAGCAGCCCCCTGTTGAGAGATACGCAGTATTTT	CASSPLLRDTQYF
TRBV7-2	.	TRBJ2-3	.	15	TGTGCCAGCAGCCCAGCAGGGCTTAGCACAGATACGCAGTATTTT	CASSPAGLSTDTQYF
TRBV29-1	.	TRBJ1-5	few	13	TGCAGCGTTGGGGGCAGGGGTAATCAGCCCCAGCATTTT	CSVGGRGNQPQHF
TRBV5-1	TRBD1	TRBJ2-5	few	14	TGCGCCAGCAGTGTTCGCAGGGGGTCAGAGACCCAGTACTTC	CASSVRRGSETQYF
TRBV12-3/TRBV12-4	.	TRBJ2-4	few	14	TGTGCCAGCACCTTCGGGGGATCAGGCAACATTCAGTACTTC	CASTFGGSGNIQYF
TRBV20-1	.	TRBJ2-3	few	16	TGCAGTGCCATAATCGACCAAATTTCTAGCACAGATACGCAGTATTTT	CSAIIDQISSTDTQYF
TRBV20-1	TRBD1	TRBJ2-5	.	13	TGCAGTGCTGAGGGGGCAGACCAAGAGACCCAGTACTTC	CSAEGADQETQYF
TRBV9	TRBD2	TRBJ2-5	.	18	TGTGCCAGCAGCGTCACCGGGACTAGCGGGTTGGGGCAAGAGACCCAGTACTTC	CASSVTGTSGLGQETQYF
TRBV6-5	.	TRBJ1-5	.	15	TGTGCCAGCAGTTACTCGGGGCCAGGGAGTATGCCCCAGCATTTT	CASSYSGPGSMPQHF
TRBV27	.	TRBJ2-3	many	14	TGTGCCAGCAGTTTAGTATTTGGAGGAGATACGCAGTATTTT	CASSLVFGGDTQYF
TRBV6-1	TRBD1	TRBJ1-6	.	14	TGTGCCAGCAGTCGGGGACAGACCGATTCACCCCTCCACTTT	CASSRGQTDSPLHF